The 27 T cell receptor beta chains below all came from one sample that was sequenced in a study of T cell repertoires in cytomegalovirus infection. TCRdb redid the calling of the reads with MiXCR, one entry per CDR3 protein. The sample has about a million distinct CDR3 sequences; approximately 31% are singletons. Their recognized antigens are unknown. Sample: cultured CD8+ T cells from PBMCs, taken from culture after CMV antigen stimulation. These receptors came from a human donor in good health (CMV status not recorded). Some clones in this sample may be carry-over from other donors' samples.

This chain uses TRBV7-8 with TRBJ2-2; unclear D gene. Germline-derived CDR1 and CDR2 are SGHVS and FQNEAQ. The V end lost 1 base, the J end lost 5 bases, and 8 bases lay between the germline ends. CDR3 length: 14 residues. The chain's CDR3 is CASSLDVGTGELFF. The CDR3 coding sequence is TGTGCCAGCAGCTTAGATGTGGGAACCGGGGAGCTGTTTTTT.

The V and J genes are TRBV9 and TRBJ2-1; D is uncertain. Trimming took off 0 bases at V and 4 bases at J, with 5 bases between the two ends. Germline V lookup: CDR1 SGDLS, CDR2 YYNGEE. The CDR3 contains 13 residues. The CDR3 protein is CASSVASYNEQFF. In DNA, the CDR3 is TGTGCCAGCAGCGTAGCGAGTTACAATGAGCAGTTCTTC.

This clonotype was observed a few times. This chain uses TRBV7-6 with TRBJ2-3; possibly TRBD2 for D (6 bases). From germline, CDR1 is SGHVS and CDR2 FNYEAQ. CDR3 length: 15 amino acids. V dropped 4 bases and J dropped 0 bases, with 11 bases sitting between them. CDR3 sequence: CASSSRGKSTDTQYF. The CDR3 nucleotides read TGTGCCAGCAGCTCCCGCGGGAAGAGCACAGATACGCAGTATTTT.

This chain connects TRBV4-2 to TRBJ2-7; unclear D gene. The V gene lost 0 bases and the J gene lost 3 bases, with 9 bases spanning the gap. Germline CDR1 LGHNA, CDR2 YNFKEQ. This CDR3 has 14 amino acids. The DNA for the CDR3 is TGTGCCAGCAGCCAAGAACACCTTCTCTACGAGCAGTACTTC. It encodes CASSQEHLLYEQYF.

The CDR3 nucleotides are TGTGCCAGCAGCGTCTGGAGGTCTGTTCCGGGACAGGGGCTGGGGACTGAAGCTTTCTTT. Amino acids: CASSVWRSVPGQGLGTEAFF. The chain links TRBV11-2 to TRBJ1-1, with 10 bases fitting TRBD1. This CDR3 comprises 20 residues. In germline, CDR1 is SGHAT, CDR2 FQNNGV. The junction had 23 bases not matched to a gene; V was cut back by 5 bases and J by 5 bases.

The chain recombines TRBV11-2 with TRBJ1-2; D not certain. CDR1 is SGHAT, CDR2 FQNNGV, per germline. The CDR3 runs to 15 residues. Trimming removed 4 bases from V and 0 bases from J, with 12 bases in between. The CDR3 DNA reads TGTGCCAGCAGCTCAGAAAGGGCGGCTAACTATGGCTACACCTTC. Protein product: CASSSERAANYGYTF.

In its sample, this clonotype was seen many times. The chain joins TRBV7-8 to TRBJ2-3, with a possible D match to TRBD1 (7 bases). The V and J ends lost 5 bases and 1 base respectively, with 19 bases between them. From germline, CDR1 is SGHVS and CDR2 FQNEAQ. This CDR3 is 17 amino acids long. CDR3 coding DNA: TGTGCCAGCAGCCCAGGGGGGACTTACCTTCGCACAGATACGCAGTATTTT. It yields the protein CASSPGGTYLRTDTQYF.

The J gene is TRBJ2-7, the V gene TRBV10-3, with TRBD1 identical over 8 bases. The CDR3 is made up of 15 amino acids. Germline assignment: CDR1 ENHRY and CDR2 SYGVKD. V lost 6 bases to trimming and J lost 3 bases; unmatched junction nucleotides: 10. The CDR3 DNA reads as TGTGCCATCAGATCCCCGGGACAGGCCTTCTACGAGCAGTACTTC. It encodes CAIRSPGQAFYEQYF.

This clonotype was detected a few times. This chain joins TRBV6-5 and TRBJ2-7; 8 nucleotides line up with TRBD2. Trimming took 0 bases from V and 4 from J; bases not matched to a gene: 8. The CDR3 runs 16 residues. Germline CDR1 and CDR2: MNHEY and SVGAGI. The CDR3 protein is CASSYSIAGGIYEQYF. In nucleotides, the CDR3 is TGTGCCAGCAGTTACTCGATTGCGGGGGGAATATACGAGCAGTACTTC.

The chain uses TRBV11-3 and TRBJ2-1; maybe TRBD1 (6 bases). V gave up 5 bases and J gave up 2 bases, with 13 bases separating them. Germline V gene data show CDR1 as SGHNT and CDR2 as YENEEA. The CDR3 covers 15 residues. The CDR3 bases are TGTGCCAGCAGCCTCCGACAGGATCCCTACAATGAGCAGTTCTTC. This gives the protein CASSLRQDPYNEQFF.

To note about this clonotype: Given a much more abundant clone one base away, this may be a read error. This likely comes from a read error, as the CDR3 has no conserved phenylalanine or tryptophan at its end. The chain uses TRBV7-2 and TRBJ2-2; D is possibly TRBD2 (6 bases). The CDR3 contains 15 residues. Deletions cut 5 bases from V and 5 bases from J, with 15 bases between. The germline V gene has CDR1 SGHTA and CDR2 FQGNSA. CDR3 protein: CASSNRRAGTGELFL. The CDR3 bases are TGTGCCAGCAGCAATCGCAGGGCGGGGACCGGGGAGCTGTTTTTG.

The chain couples TRBV4-1 to TRBJ1-2; maybe TRBD1 (5 bases). This CDR3 is 12 amino acids long. Germline assignment: CDR1 MGHRA and CDR2 YSYEKL. Trimming shortened V by 0 bases and J by 8 bases, and 7 bases separated the two germline ends. CDR3 DNA: TGCGCCAGCAGCCAAGATTACAGGGGCTACACCTTC. It is translated as CASSQDYRGYTF.

Only a few counts were recorded for this clonotype. The CDR3 does not close with the conserved phenylalanine or tryptophan, likely indicating a read error. The DNA is left out, because the CDR3 cannot be placed on it with certainty; the CDR3 is given as TCRdb lists it. The genes are TRBV2 and TRBJ1-2; the table's D call of TRBD1 was not tested on the DNA. The CDR3 is 13 residues long, counting both termini. Germline CDR1 reads SNHLY; CDR2 reads FYNNEI. CDR3 sequence: CASSEGSQKPWRI.

This sequence joins TRBV15 and TRBJ2-7; D is undetermined. In germline, CDR1 is LNHNV, CDR2 YYDKDF (reference sequence). The V end was cut by 5 bases, the J end by 1 base, with 12 bases between. The CDR3 is 14 residues long. CDR3 loop: CATSSKTRSYEQYF. CDR3 sequence (DNA): TGTGCCACCAGCTCCAAGACTCGTTCCTACGAGCAGTACTTC.

This clonotype was detected many times. This chain joins TRBV7-3 and TRBJ1-3; D is ambiguous. V lost 5 bases, J lost 0 bases, and 11 bases lay in between. CDR1 SGHTA and CDR2 FQGTGA come from the germline V gene. The CDR3 has 15 residues. The CDR3 nucleotides read TGTGCCAGCAGCCCCCCCGGCGCCTCTGGAAACACCATATATTTT. Protein product: CASSPPGASGNTIYF.

This clonotype was counted between two and nine times. The V call is TRBV7-8, the J call TRBJ1-2; 11 bases agree with TRBD1. The CDR3 contains 16 residues. Germline assignment: CDR1 SGHVS and CDR2 FQNEAQ. V dropped 4 bases and J dropped 3; count of bases not matched to a gene: 7. CDR3 region: CASSSVGTGGDYGYTF. The CDR3 DNA is TGTGCCAGCAGCTCCGTAGGGACAGGGGGGGACTATGGCTACACCTTC.

A few counts support this clonotype. This chain links TRBV6-6 with TRBJ2-3; D gene ambiguous. Trimming removed 0 bases from V and 2 bases from J, with 15 bases in between. Germline CDR1 MNHNY, CDR2 SVGAGI (reference sequence). The CDR3 has 17 residues. The CDR3 DNA is TGTGCCAGCAGTTACTCGATGGCCCTCCGATACACAGATACGCAGTATTTT. Translated, it gives CASSYSMALRYTDTQYF.

This clonotype appeared many times. The gene calls are TRBV7-9 and TRBJ1-1; no reliable D call. Trimming removed 10 bases at V and 2 bases at J, with 11 bases between. There are 12 residues in the CDR3. Germline CDR1 SEHNR, CDR2 FQNEAQ (reference sequence). The CDR3 region is CAIREANTEAFF. CDR3 DNA: TGTGCCATAAGGGAGGCTAACACTGAAGCTTTCTTT.

The chain carries TRBV28 and TRBJ2-5, with a possible D match to TRBD2 (7 bases). V was clipped by 2 bases and J by 1 base, with 11 bases between them. This CDR3 is 15 amino acids long. Germline V gives CDR1 MDHEN, CDR2 SYDVKM. This chain's CDR3 is CASSLRRGAQETQYF. DNA of the CDR3: TGTGCCAGCAGTTTACGACGGGGGGCCCAAGAGACCCAGTACTTC.

This clonotype was recorded only once. The chain uses TRBV5-1 and TRBJ1-2; D possibly corresponds to TRBD1 (5 bases). Trimming shortened V by 6 bases and J by 7 bases, and 16 bases separated the two germline ends. Germline loops: CDR1 SGHRS, CDR2 YFSETQ. This CDR3 spans 13 amino acids. The CDR3 bases are TGCGCCAGCACCATTGGGGGGTCCGCTGGCTACACCTTC. It yields the protein CASTIGGSAGYTF.

The chain uses TRBV20-1 and TRBJ2-7, with D unclear. Trimming cost V 3 bases and J 0 bases, with 9 bases left between them. Germline assignment: CDR1 DFQATT and CDR2 SNEGSKA (reference sequence). The CDR3 is 13 amino acids. The CDR3 is CSASGYGSYEQYF. The CDR3 DNA reads as TGCAGTGCTAGTGGCTACGGCTCCTACGAGCAGTACTTC.

The chain recombines TRBV28 with TRBJ2-7, with D uncertain. Looked up from germline, CDR1 is MDHEN and CDR2 is SYDVKM. The CDR3 has 14 residues. Trimming removed 5 bases from V and 2 bases from J, with 13 bases in between. CDR3 sequence reads: CASSPDPGAYEQYF. CDR3 in DNA: TGTGCCAGCAGTCCCGACCCAGGAGCCTACGAGCAGTACTTC.

This sequence joins TRBV4-3 and TRBJ1-4; D gene unclear. Germline V CDR1 and CDR2: LGHNA, YSLEER. The CDR3 length is 17 residues. The ends were cut back, 0 bases at V and 14 bases at J, with 25 bases in the middle. CDR3 DNA: TGCGCCAGCAGCCAAGATCTAGGCGGAAACCCCAGGAGGAGGCTGTTTTTT. Amino acid sequence: CASSQDLGGNPRRRLFF.

This chain links TRBV19 with TRBJ1-5; 7 nucleotides line up with TRBD1. The CDR3 extends over 15 amino acids. Unmatched junction bases numbered 6, after V lost 1 base and J lost 6 bases. The germline gives CDR1 LNHDA, CDR2 SQIVND (reference sequence). As DNA, the CDR3 is TGTGCCAGTAGTATAGGAGGGGGCTGGGGTCAGCCCCAGCATTTT. Translation: CASSIGGGWGQPQHF.

The V call is TRBV27, the J call TRBJ2-6, with 9 bases matching TRBD1. The CDR3 contains 19 residues. CDR1 is MNHEY, CDR2 SMNVEV, per germline (reference sequence). J was trimmed by 0 bases and V by 6 bases; bases with no gene match: 12. CDR3 bases: TGTGCCAGCAGCCCCCGGCGACAGGGGGAATTCTCTGGGGCCAACGTCCTGACTTTC. Encoded protein: CASSPRRQGEFSGANVLTF.

V gene TRBV6-1 combines with J gene TRBJ2-2, with D maybe TRBD1 (5 bases). V gave up 10 bases and J gave up 6 bases, with 15 bases separating them. The V gene's germline CDR1 is MNHNS and CDR2 SASEGT. The CDR3 consists of 13 residues. The CDR3 loop reads CATRAGLAGELFF. CDR3 coding DNA: TGTGCCACCAGGGCAGGGCTTGCCGGGGAGCTGTTTTTT.

This rearrangement joins TRBV11-2 to TRBJ1-2; a possible D gene is TRBD1 (5 bases). The CDR3 spans 17 residues. V lost 0 bases to trimming and J lost 1 base, with 15 bases between them. From germline, CDR1 is SGHAT and CDR2 FQNNGV. Here the CDR3 reads CASSLDRGAGLNYGYTF. CDR3 in DNA: TGTGCCAGCAGCTTAGATCGCGGGGCAGGGCTTAACTATGGCTACACCTTC.